One and the same sample provided the 19 T cell receptor beta chains below, sequenced in a study of identical twins. TCRdb fed the 5' RACE reads into MiXCR, producing one record per CDR3 protein. This sample carries around 960,000 distinct CDR3 sequences, roughly an eighth of them seen once, and the ten largest clones take 1.5% to 2%. A further study also used this sample, focusing on yellow fever vaccine responses in identical twins.

Sequencing was done on a sample of PBMCs. These receptors were taken from a woman aged 18-29 years in good health.

J is TRBJ2-1 and V is TRBV11-2; the match to TRBD2 covers 10 bases. CDR3 size: 14 residues. Germline CDR1 is SGHAT and CDR2 is FQNNGV. V was pared by 6 bases and J by 9 bases, with 8 bases of the junction left unmatched. This CDR3 is CASRLAGLHSEQFF. CDR3 DNA: TGTGCCAGCAGACTAGCGGGGCTACACAGTGAGCAGTTCTTC.

This clonotype showed up just a few times. This chain uses TRBV10-3 with TRBJ2-1; D is possibly TRBD1 (5 bases). This CDR3 has 14 amino acids. From germline, CDR1 is ENHRY and CDR2 SYGVKD. Trimming took off 2 bases at V and 10 bases at J, with 15 bases between the two ends. The CDR3 loop is CAISEVPQGGEQFF. The CDR3 coding sequence is TGTGCCATCAGTGAGGTACCGCAGGGTGGCGAGCAGTTCTTC.

This clonotype showed up just a few times. This chain links TRBV12-3 or TRBV12-4 with TRBJ2-1; 9 nucleotides agree with TRBD1. The trim removed 3 bases at V and 8 bases at J, leaving 8 bases unmatched. The CDR3 consists of 15 residues. CDR3 sequence: CASSFDTGGLYEQFF. CDR3 bases: TGTGCCAGCAGTTTCGACACAGGGGGCTTGTATGAGCAGTTCTTC.

This chain connects TRBV6-5 to TRBJ2-2; the D gene is possibly TRBD2 (5 bases). Germline V lookup: CDR1 MNHEY, CDR2 SVGAGI. The V end was cut by 7 bases, the J end by 8 bases, with 11 bases between. The CDR3 runs to 12 residues. CDR3: CASIGLTGELFF. CDR3 bases: TGTGCCAGCATCGGACTGACGGGGGAGCTGTTTTTT.

CDR3 amino acids: CASSASGFVNTQYF. The CDR3 DNA reads as TGTGCCAGCAGTGCGTCGGGGTTCGTGAATACGCAGTATTTT. V and J are TRBV6-1 and TRBJ2-3, with D tentatively TRBD2 (5 bases). CDR1 and CDR2 from the germline V gene are MNHNS and SASEGT. The germline V and J ends were trimmed by 4 bases and 7 bases, with 15 bases remaining between them. The length of the CDR3 is 14 residues.

This clonotype was observed a handful of times. The rearrangement uses TRBV5-5 and TRBJ2-1; 7 positions match TRBD2. There are 14 residues in the CDR3. CDR1 and CDR2 (germline): SGHKS, YYEKEE (reference sequence). Trimming took 1 base from V and 5 from J; bases not matched to a gene: 3. CDR3 loop: CASSLWGGNNEQFF. CDR3 DNA: TGTGCCAGCAGCTTGTGGGGGGGAAACAATGAGCAGTTCTTC.

The chain couples TRBV2 to TRBJ1-5; D is perhaps TRBD1 (5 bases). V dropped 8 bases and J dropped 4 bases, with 15 bases sitting between them. The germline CDR1 and CDR2 sequences are SNHLY and FYNNEI. This CDR3 region has 14 residues. CDR3: CASGQQAGNQPQHF. The CDR3 nucleotides read TGTGCCAGCGGTCAACAGGCTGGGAATCAGCCCCAGCATTTT.

The V and J genes are TRBV6-1 and TRBJ2-7, with TRBD1 matching 9 bases. The CDR3 length is 17 residues. Germline CDR1 reads MNHNS; CDR2 reads SASEGT. After removal of 6 bases from V and 0 bases from J, the junction contained 12 bases not matched to a gene. This CDR3 is CASRLGGTGKSSYEQYV. The CDR3 DNA reads as TGTGCCAGCAGGTTGGGAGGGACAGGGAAAAGCTCCTACGAGCAGTACGTC.

Only a few counts were recorded for this clonotype. The gene calls are TRBV5-1 and TRBJ2-1; the match to TRBD2 covers 12 bases. Per the germline V gene, CDR1 is SGHRS and CDR2 is YFSETQ. V lost 5 bases to trimming and J lost 6 bases; unmatched junction nucleotides: 6. The CDR3 consists of 15 residues. The DNA of the CDR3 is TGCGCCAGCAGACCGACTAGCGGGAGTTCCAATGAGCAGTTCTTC. It codes for CASRPTSGSSNEQFF.

The V call is TRBV5-1, the J call TRBJ2-3; weak D call: TRBD2 (5 bases). Germline V gene data show CDR1 as SGHRS and CDR2 as YFSETQ. Trimming pared 0 bases from V and 5 bases from J, leaving 10 bases between. The CDR3 runs 14 residues. The DNA for the CDR3 is TGCGCCAGCAGCTTGGGGGGAGTAAAAGATACGCAGTATTTT. Translated, it gives CASSLGGVKDTQYF.

This clonotype was recorded many times. The V call is TRBV9, the J call TRBJ2-7; D is perhaps TRBD1 (6 bases). V was cut by 2 bases and J by 0 bases, with 6 bases left in between. Looked up from germline, CDR1 is SGDLS and CDR2 is YYNGEE. The CDR3 contains 13 residues. The DNA for the CDR3 is TGTGCCAGCAGCGTGGACAGCTCCTACGAGCAGTACTTC. Its translation is CASSVDSSYEQYF.

This clonotype appeared a few times. This chain connects TRBV20-1 to TRBJ2-1; D is perhaps TRBD2 (6 bases). Trimming stripped 5 bases from V and 8 bases from J, with 22 bases between. Germline loops: CDR1 DFQATT, CDR2 SNEGSKA (reference sequence). The CDR3 contains 15 residues. The CDR3 region is CSALKGAGLGDEQFF. CDR3 sequence (DNA): TGCAGTGCTCTTAAAGGCGCGGGGCTGGGAGATGAGCAGTTCTTC.

This chain uses TRBV7-6 with TRBJ2-1; 9 nucleotides match TRBD1. CDR1 and CDR2 from the germline V gene are SGHVS and FNYEAQ. V dropped 2 bases and J dropped 5; count of bases not matched to a gene: 7. The CDR3 contains 16 residues. Here the CDR3 DNA reads TGTGCCAGCAGCTTACCATACAGGGGGCAAGACAATGAGCAGTTCTTC. Protein sequence: CASSLPYRGQDNEQFF.

The chain has TRBV11-2 and TRBJ1-3, with unresolved D. Germline V gene data show CDR1 as SGHAT and CDR2 as FQNNGV. CDR3 length equals 13 residues. V was clipped by 5 bases and J by 2 bases, with 7 bases between them. CDR3: CASSIATGNTIYF. In DNA form, the CDR3 reads TGTGCCAGCAGCATCGCGACTGGAAACACCATATATTTT.

This clonotype was counted a few times. The chain's CDR3 is CASSSDRSGGSPLHF. The CDR3 nucleotides are TGTGCCAGCAGTTCCGACCGGTCGGGAGGTTCACCCCTCCACTTT. The chain links TRBV27 to TRBJ1-6; D gene unclear. Germline-derived CDR1 and CDR2 are MNHEY and SMNVEV (reference sequence). The CDR3 runs to 15 residues. V lost 4 bases, J lost 9 bases, and 16 bases lay in between.

This chain joins TRBV20-1 and TRBJ2-7; D tentatively fits TRBD1 or TRBD2 (5 bases each). There are 13 residues in the CDR3. Per the germline V gene, CDR1 is DFQATT and CDR2 is SNEGSKA (reference sequence). Deletions cut 6 bases from V and 4 bases from J, with 16 bases between. CDR3 sequence: CSAPRDGIYEQYV. The CDR3 region has the DNA TGCAGTGCACCGAGGGACGGAATATACGAGCAGTACGTC.

In its sample, this clonotype was seen a few times. The chain combines TRBV6-1 with TRBJ2-5; 11 bases match TRBD2. There are 16 residues in the CDR3. Germline trimming cut 2 bases from V and 5 bases from J; bases unmatched to any gene: 7. Germline values: CDR1 MNHNS, CDR2 SASEGT. CDR3 residues: CASSESTSGSWETQYF. For the CDR3, the DNA is TGTGCCAGCAGTGAAAGTACTAGCGGGAGTTGGGAGACCCAGTACTTC.

There are a few counts of this clonotype. The V gene is TRBV20-1, the J gene TRBJ2-2; a possible D gene is TRBD1 (6 bases). Per the germline V gene, CDR1 is DFQATT and CDR2 is SNEGSKA (reference sequence). The ends were cut back, 6 bases at V and 5 bases at J, with 10 bases in the middle. CDR3 size: 12 residues. CDR3 DNA: TGCAGTGCGCCTGGACAGACCGGGGAGCTGTTTTTT. Its translation: CSAPGQTGELFF.

This clonotype was found a few times. J is TRBJ2-1 and V is TRBV20-1; 10 bases line up with TRBD2. This CDR3 has 15 residues. V gave up 3 bases and J gave up 5 bases; unmatched junction bases: 7. The germline V gene encodes CDR1 DFQATT and CDR2 SNEGSKA (reference sequence). The CDR3, as DNA: TGCAGTGCTAGTGCCTGGACTAGCGGTAACAATGAGCAGTTCTTC. Translated: CSASAWTSGNNEQFF.